This T cell receptor (beta chain) comes out of a study of blood T cell repertoires in COVID-19 (dated by TCRdb to between 2020 and 2021). In the study overall: Collaborator samples came from the United States, Italy and Spain and covered acute and convalescent phases of COVID-19. The dataset comprised deeply sampled blood TCRbeta repertoires from subjects exposed to, actively infected with, or recovered from COVID-19. A freely available public database, intended as a resource for researchers studying the immune response to SARS-CoV-2, is where the repertoires were released. Where HLA class I and class II types were available, the types were taken from metadata supplied by the sample provider, not from assay-based typing. Samples came from the ongoing ImmuneRACE study (first 160 participants) plus 1,254 subjects from 6 global collaborators. The material from the prospective study consisted of cDNA or gDNA derived from T cells, B-cell-depleted T cells, or PBMCs. The sample metadata nearly always contained a de-identified subject ID, COVID-19 status, age in years and sex. Study-level results and caveats: The quantity of clinical and demographic metadata differed by source and by participant and was supplied without curation.

In Seattle, one collaborating source enrolled patients while the infection was active and tracked those patients longitudinally over the course of disease. Whole blood was collected in K2EDTA tubes by collaborating institutions according to the institutions' own protocols. For TCRbeta analysis, collaborators shipped samples in one of three forms: frozen whole blood, isolated PBMCs, or DNA extracted from either of those sample types. A few counts support this clone. This receptor's antigen is unknown. Per-base qualities were not stored, and no clone one base away is much larger. TCRbeta CDR3 regions were amplified from genomic DNA using the immunoSEQ Assay, a bias-controlled multiplex PCR. The source study handled its data this way. The number of nucleated cells in each sample was estimated from the amplification of reference gene primers within the assay. Sequence reads were collapsed and filtered to measure the absolute abundance of every unique TCRbeta CDR3 rearrangement. For each sample, productive Simpson clonality was calculated by taking the square root of Simpson's diversity index across productive rearrangements. TCRdb stores this immuneACCESS table with in-frame sequences only. Part of the clones is absent; in the studies checked, under half of the shortfall reflects unresolved V genes, and no reason is known for the rest. The V and J calls and clone size come from that table; D and trimming were worked out from the DNA. The sample table shows hundreds of thousands of clones, and around 81% are seen once. The top ten clones comprise roughly 8% of the sample.

CDR1 and CDR2 (LNHDA, SQIVND) derive from the germline V gene (reference sequence). The cysteine opens and the phenylalanine closes a CDR3 of 13 amino acids. Only the CDR3 part of the read is kept: 39 bases, read in frame from the first base. V is pared back by 3 bases and J by 8 bases, with 13 bases lying between the germline termini. This chain joins TRBV19 to TRBJ1-1, with TRBD1 as a weak D call on 6 bases. The clonotype comes from a woman older than 75 with COVID-19, enrolled during active disease. What was sequenced was peripheral blood. The sequenced DNA: TGTGCCAGTAGTATCTCACAGGGCGGGGAAGCTTTCTTT. Translation gives CASSISQGGEAFF.